A single sample gave rise to the 29 T cell receptor beta chains below, sequenced in a study of tumor-infiltrating lymphocytes in primary liver carcinoma. Germline DNA was extracted too, while blood RNA derived from unsorted whole blood. Starting from 500 ng of total RNA, TCR beta cDNA was produced with a primer in the constant region. Libraries for TCR beta were built through three nested multiplex PCR rounds, which together made up a slightly modified ARM-PCR procedure. PCR rounds one and two used TRBV1-TRBV30 forward primers with a C-beta reverse primer for about 11 cycles each. A single record per CDR3 protein comes from TCRdb applying MiXCR to the multiplex PCR reads. The sample includes 310,000 or so distinct CDR3 sequences, approximately 54% of them seen just once. Sample: peripheral blood. All receptors come from a woman in her 30s with primary liver carcinoma and hepatitis B virus infection.

The chain joins TRBV11-2 to TRBJ1-6; TRBD1 might be the D (6 bases). The CDR3 has 14 residues. The germline V gene encodes CDR1 SGHAT and CDR2 FQNNGV. Trimming took off 8 bases at V and 10 bases at J, with 18 bases between the two ends. This chain's CDR3 is CASRIDWGRSPLHF. CDR3 sequence (DNA): TGTGCCAGCCGCATAGATTGGGGGCGGTCACCCCTCCACTTT.

This clonotype was picked up many times. CDR3 DNA: TGTGCCAGCAGTTACTCCAGGGACACATCACCCCTCCACTTT. Translating it yields CASSYSRDTSPLHF. The chain employs TRBV6-5 and TRBJ1-6; D may be TRBD1 (6 bases). This CDR3 spans 14 amino acids. Germline CDR1 and CDR2: MNHEY and SVGAGI. Deletions cut 0 bases from V and 10 bases from J, with 10 bases between.

Note on this clonotype: Sequence at one end of the junction differs from germline and may be a read error. The V gene is TRBV4-2, the J gene TRBJ2-7; TRBD1 might be the D (5 bases). The length of the CDR3 is 16 residues. The V gene's germline CDR1 is LGHNA and CDR2 YNFKEQ. The CDR3 loop is CASSHEAGYGFYKQYF. The DNA of the CDR3 is TGTGCCAGCAGCCATGAGGCAGGGTACGGATTCTACAAGCAGTACTTC.

Notes on this clonotype: A junction boundary mismatches the germline segment, possibly from a read error. The chain uses TRBV10-2 and TRBJ2-6; 9 nucleotides line up with TRBD1. Germline-derived CDR1 and CDR2 are WSHSY and SAAADI. The CDR3 sequence is 18 residues long. The DNA for the CDR3 is TGCGCCATCAGTGAGCCGCGGGACAGGGCTTCTGGGGCCAACGTCCTGACTTTC. Amino acid sequence: CAISEPRDRASGANVLTF.

The chain couples TRBV20-1 to TRBJ1-4, with a tentative D call TRBD1 (5 bases). The germline V gene has CDR1 DFQATT and CDR2 SNEGSKA (reference sequence). V was clipped by 1 base and J by 8 bases, with 20 bases between them. There are 16 residues in the CDR3. In nucleotides, the CDR3 is TGCAGTGCTAGAGGACAGCCGGTGGAAGAAGGGGAAAAACTGTTTTTT. Its translation is CSARGQPVEEGEKLFF.

This clonotype is termed medium-sized. The genes are TRBV11-2 and TRBJ2-5; D remains unclear. The CDR3 has 13 amino acids. V was cut by 2 bases and J by 5 bases, with 9 bases left in between. The V gene's germline CDR1 is SGHAT and CDR2 FQNNGV. CDR3 residues: CASSLYGRETQYF. The CDR3 DNA reads TGTGCCAGCAGCTTATATGGGCGGGAGACCCAGTACTTC.

The chain links TRBV11-2 to TRBJ2-3; a weak D match, TRBD1 (6 bases). V shed 8 bases and J shed 12 bases, with 27 bases lying between them. CDR3 length: 15 residues. Germline CDR1 is SGHAT and CDR2 is FQNNGV. The CDR3 nucleotides read TGTGCCAGCCGCCCCTCAGGGGCGTACACAGGTACACAGTATTTT. Translated: CASRPSGAYTGTQYF.

This clonotype was recorded at least ten times. The genes are TRBV12-3 or TRBV12-4 and TRBJ2-5; 8 bases agree with TRBD2. The CDR3 is made up of 14 amino acids. V gave up 9 bases and J gave up 1 base; unmatched junction bases: 7. The CDR3 is CASSPGGSQETQYF. The CDR3 DNA follows: TGTGCCAGTAGTCCGGGAGGGAGCCAAGAGACCCAGTACTTC.

This clonotype was detected ten times or more. This sequence joins TRBV29-1 and TRBJ2-1; a possible D gene is TRBD2 (6 bases). Germline V gives CDR1 SQVTM, CDR2 ANQGSEA. The CDR3 is 14 amino acids. V shed 4 bases and J shed 9 bases, with 19 bases lying between them. Here the CDR3 reads CSVAPTRESGEQFF. As DNA, the CDR3 is TGCAGCGTTGCCCCGACTAGGGAGTCGGGTGAGCAGTTCTTC.

V and J are TRBV12-3 or TRBV12-4 and TRBJ2-5, with D uncertain. CDR3 length equals 14 residues. V was pared by 3 bases and J by 1 base, with 9 bases between. CDR3: CASSFFPVQETQYF. The CDR3 DNA reads TGTGCCAGCAGTTTCTTCCCGGTCCAAGAGACCCAGTACTTC.

Regarding this clonotype: This clone may be a read error of a much larger clone one base away. This chain links TRBV11-2 with TRBJ1-4; perhaps TRBD1 as D (6 bases). The CDR3 totals 16 residues. CDR1 is SGHAT, CDR2 FQNNGV, per germline. Written as DNA, the CDR3 is TGTGCCAGCAGCCCCACGGGGGGAGGGGGAGTCGAAAAACTGTCTTTT. Its translation is CASSPTGGGGVEKLSF.

As for this clonotype: This likely comes from a read error, as the CDR3 has no conserved phenylalanine or tryptophan at its end. J is TRBJ1-1 and V is TRBV5-1; D gene ambiguous. Germline V gives CDR1 SGHRS, CDR2 YFSETQ. Trimming shortened V by 4 bases and J by 1 base, and 11 bases separated the two germline ends. This CDR3 region has 14 residues. DNA of the CDR3: TGCGCCAGCAGCGTAATGGCGGAGAACACTGAAGCTTTCTTA. This sequence encodes CASSVMAENTEAFL.

A word on this clonotype: Relative to the germline gene, one junction end is altered; a read error may explain this. The chain joins TRBV19 to TRBJ1-1; 8 positions match TRBD1. The V gene's germline CDR1 is LNHDA and CDR2 SQIVND (reference sequence). The CDR3 loop spans 16 amino acids. The CDR3 is CASNHNRGTMNTEACF. The CDR3 nucleotides are TGTGCCAGTAACCATAACAGGGGGACGATGAACACTGAAGCTTGCTTT.

To note about this clonotype: This clone may be a read error of a much larger clone one base away. This chain connects TRBV6-5 to TRBJ2-1; maybe TRBD2 (5 bases). The V gene's germline CDR1 is MNHEY and CDR2 SVGAGI. This CDR3 region has 13 residues. CDR3 bases: TGTGCCAGCAAAGACTATTCCTTCAATGAGCAGTTCTTC. Translating it yields CASKDYSFNEQFF.

On this clonotype itself: Just one base apart from a much larger clone, this may be a read error. The rearrangement uses TRBV12-3 or TRBV12-4 and TRBJ2-1, with 8 bases matching TRBD2. This CDR3 has 15 residues. CDR3 sequence: CTSSLSAGVLDEQFF. The DNA for the CDR3 is TGTACCAGCAGTTTGTCAGCGGGAGTTCTGGATGAGCAGTTCTTC.

V and J are TRBV4-1 and TRBJ2-3; D possibly corresponds to TRBD2 (5 bases). The CDR3 covers 13 residues. Germline assignment: CDR1 MGHRA and CDR2 YSYEKL. Trimming took 8 bases from V and 2 from J, leaving 11 bases between them. The CDR3 region is CASRGPNTDTQYF. The DNA of the CDR3 is TGCGCCAGCCGAGGGCCTAACACAGATACGCAGTATTTT.

A word on this clonotype: This could be a read error, since a much larger clone is one nucleotide away. The CDR3 DNA sequence: TGTGCCAGCAGCTCCATTAGCGGGACGGGCACAGATACGCAGTATTTT. Its translation: CASSSISGTGTDTQYF. This chain links TRBV11-3 with TRBJ2-3, with 8 bases identical to TRBD2. Per germline, CDR1 SGHNT and CDR2 YENEEA. J gave up 1 base and V 4 bases, and 7 bases lay outside the gene matches. CDR3 length: 16 residues.

To note about this clonotype: A junction end diverges from the germline sequence, so it may reflect a read error. The rearrangement links TRBV4-3 to TRBJ1-4, with D uncertain. Germline lookup yields CDR1 LGHNA and CDR2 YSLEER. The CDR3 length is 16 residues. The CDR3 spells CASSQEWGRANEKLFF. For the CDR3, the DNA is TGCGCCAGTAGCCAAGAGTGGGGAAGGGCTAATGAAAAACTGTTTTTT.

J is TRBJ2-3 and V is TRBV6-2 or TRBV6-3; no clear D. This CDR3 contains 14 residues. V was shortened by 10 bases and J by 0 bases, with 14 bases between the two germline ends. Germline assignment: CDR1 MNHEY and CDR2 SVGEGT. CDR3 nucleotides: TGTGCCAACACCCCCCCCGGGAGCACAGATACGCAGTATTTT. It encodes CANTPPGSTDTQYF.

As to this clonotype: This clone may be a read error of a much larger clone one base away. The CDR3 DNA reads TGCGCCAGCAACCAAGATGTCGCTCGGCATCCCCTCCACTTT. It specifies CASNQDVARHPLHF. The chain combines TRBV4-3 with TRBJ1-6; D is unclear. CDR3 length: 14 amino acids. Germline assignment: CDR1 LGHNA and CDR2 YSLEER.

There are many counts of this clonotype. This chain connects TRBV29-1 to TRBJ1-2, with 9 bases that match TRBD1. The V segment lost 3 bases and the J segment 4 bases; nucleotides outside the gene matches: 18. The length of the CDR3 is 18 residues. Germline loops: CDR1 SQVTM, CDR2 ANQGSEA. CDR3 amino acids: CSVDGETGGSLVGYGYTF. In DNA, the CDR3 is TGCAGCGTTGACGGCGAGACAGGGGGATCTTTGGTTGGCTATGGCTACACCTTC. Full variable domain (outside the CDR3, taken from reference TRBV29-1 and TRBJ1-2): SAVISQKPSRDICQRGTSLTIQCQVDSQVTMMFWYRQQPGQSLTLIATANQGSEATYESGFVIDKFPISRPNLTFSTLTVSNMSPEDSSIYLCSVDGETGGSLVGYGYTFGSGTRLTVV.

In its sample, this clonotype was seen a few times. This chain uses TRBV11-2 with TRBJ2-3; TRBD2 aligns across 7 bases. The germline gives CDR1 SGHAT, CDR2 FQNNGV. J lost 1 base, V lost 6 bases, and 7 bases had no gene match. The CDR3 contains 15 residues. CDR3 sequence: CASRLEAGGTDTQYF. As DNA, the CDR3 is TGTGCCAGCAGACTAGAGGCGGGAGGCACAGATACGCAGTATTTT.

The chain uses TRBV12-3 or TRBV12-4 and TRBJ2-2; D remains unclear. V was shortened by 3 bases and J by 4 bases, with 15 bases between the two germline ends. The CDR3 runs 16 residues. CDR3 nucleotides: TGTGCCAGCAGTTTCGTAATTGGGCAGTCCACCGGGGAGCTGTTTTTT. Translation gives CASSFVIGQSTGELFF.

In regard to this clonotype: This may come from a read error, since a much larger clone is one base off. The chain employs TRBV12-3 or TRBV12-4 and TRBJ2-5, with D unresolved. V was cut by 4 bases and J by 5 bases, with 11 bases left in between. The length of the CDR3 is 13 residues. The CDR3: CASSSDWKETQYF. Written as DNA, the CDR3 is TGTGCCAGCAGTTCCGACTGGAAGGAGACCCAGTACTTC.

This clonotype turned up a few times. The chain employs TRBV6-6 and TRBJ2-7, with D hard to call. V was clipped by 10 bases and J by 3 bases, with 16 bases between them. The CDR3 spans 13 residues. Germline assignment: CDR1 MNHNY and CDR2 SVGAGI (reference sequence). As DNA, the CDR3 is TGTGCCACCAACCTAACCCCCCTCTACGAGCAGTACTTC. Protein product: CATNLTPLYEQYF.

Concerning this clonotype itself: A read error may account for a junction end that differs from germline. This chain uses TRBV6-1 with TRBJ2-5; TRBD2 matches 10 bases. CDR3 length: 16 amino acids. Germline-derived CDR1 and CDR2 are MNHNS and SASEGT. The CDR3 sequence: CARSEFSGRFKETRYF. CDR3 sequence (DNA): TGTGCCAGAAGTGAGTTTAGCGGGAGGTTTAAAGAGACCCGGTACTTC.

This rearrangement joins TRBV7-9 to TRBJ2-7, with D possibly matching TRBD2 (6 bases). The CDR3 has 14 amino acids. Trimming removed 5 bases at V and 0 bases at J, with 11 bases between. The V gene's germline CDR1 is SEHNR and CDR2 FQNEAQ (reference sequence). CDR3 bases: TGTGCCAGCAGCCGAGGCGGGAACTCCTACGAGCAGTACTTC. Translation gives CASSRGGNSYEQYF.

The rearrangement uses TRBV11-1 and TRBJ2-1; the D gene is possibly TRBD2 (6 bases). The V gene lost 5 bases and the J gene lost 4 bases, with 18 bases spanning the gap. Germline V gene data show CDR1 as SGHAT and CDR2 as FQDESV (reference sequence). The CDR3 spans 16 residues. Written as DNA, the CDR3 is TGTGCCAGCAGCCCCTCTAGCAGGAGGGCTTACAATGAGCAGTTCTTC. It translates to CASSPSSRRAYNEQFF.

In the case of this clonotype: The junction does not match germline at one end; this may be a read error. The V call is TRBV6-2 or TRBV6-3, the J call TRBJ2-1; the match to TRBD2 covers 10 bases. This CDR3 has 12 amino acids. The germline V gene encodes CDR1 MNHEY and CDR2 SVGEGT. The chain's CDR3 is CANSYLAGVQFF. The CDR3 DNA reads as TGTGCCAACAGTTACCTAGCGGGGGTGCAGTTCTTC.